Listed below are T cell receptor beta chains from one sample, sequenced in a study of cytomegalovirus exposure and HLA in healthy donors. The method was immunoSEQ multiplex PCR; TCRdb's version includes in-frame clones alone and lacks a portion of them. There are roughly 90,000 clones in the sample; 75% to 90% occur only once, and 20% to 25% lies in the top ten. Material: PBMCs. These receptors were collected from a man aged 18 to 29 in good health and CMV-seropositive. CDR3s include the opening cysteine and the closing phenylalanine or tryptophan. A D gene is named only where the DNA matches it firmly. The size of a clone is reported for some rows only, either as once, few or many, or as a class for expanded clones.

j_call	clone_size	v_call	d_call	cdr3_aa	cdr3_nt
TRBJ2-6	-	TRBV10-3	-	CAISEQGTGANVLTF	TGTGCCATCAGTGAGCAGGGTACTGGGGCCAACGTCCTGACTTTC
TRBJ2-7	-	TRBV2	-	CASGPGLPEEQYF	TGTGCCAGCGGACCGGGACTCCCTGAGGAGCAGTACTTC
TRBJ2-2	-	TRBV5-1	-	CASSLAAQNTGELFF	TGCGCCAGCAGCTTGGCCGCGCAGAACACCGGGGAGCTGTTTTTT
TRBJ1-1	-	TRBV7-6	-	CASSQDKRGADTEAFF	TGTGCCAGCAGCCAAGATAAGCGGGGGGCGGACACTGAAGCTTTCTTT
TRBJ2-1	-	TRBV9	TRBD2	CASSIAGLPYNEQFF	TGTGCCAGCAGCATAGCGGGACTACCCTACAATGAGCAGTTCTTC
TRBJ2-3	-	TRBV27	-	CATSPGTDTQYF	TGTGCCACCTCCCCGGGCACAGATACGCAGTATTTT
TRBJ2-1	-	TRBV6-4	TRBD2	CASSEGSGNEQFF	TGTGCCAGCAGTGAGGGTAGCGGGAATGAGCAGTTCTTC
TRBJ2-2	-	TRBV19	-	CASKRSGAPSGELFF	TGTGCCAGTAAGAGGAGCGGAGCTCCATCCGGGGAGCTGTTTTTT
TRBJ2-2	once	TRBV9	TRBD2	CASSVDGTSGTTGELFF	TGTGCCAGCAGCGTAGATGGGACTAGCGGGACGACCGGGGAGCTGTTTTTT
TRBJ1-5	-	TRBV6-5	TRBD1	CASRDSPNQPQHF	TGTGCCAGCCGGGACAGCCCTAATCAGCCCCAGCATTTT
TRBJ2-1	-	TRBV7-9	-	CASSPHGSSDGEQFF	TGTGCCAGCAGCCCGCACGGGAGTTCGGATGGGGAGCAGTTCTTC
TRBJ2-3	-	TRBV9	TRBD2	CASSVGLAGGSTDTQYF	TGTGCCAGCAGCGTAGGACTAGCGGGAGGGAGCACAGATACGCAGTATTTT
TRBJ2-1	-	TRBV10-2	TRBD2	CASSDSPGTRYNEQFF	TGCGCCAGCAGTGATAGCCCCGGGACTAGGTACAATGAGCAGTTCTTC
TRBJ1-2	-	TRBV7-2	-	CASSLGGTSYGYTF	TGTGCCAGCAGCTTAGGGGGGACTAGCTATGGCTACACCTTC
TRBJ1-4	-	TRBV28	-	CASRPDFNEKLFF	TGTGCCAGCAGACCGGACTTTAATGAAAAACTGTTTTTT
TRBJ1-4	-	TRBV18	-	CASSLLNPTGSTNEKLFF	TGTGCCAGCTCACTACTCAATCCTACAGGGTCGACTAATGAAAAACTGTTTTTT
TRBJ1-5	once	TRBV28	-	CASNPGQYSNQPQHF	TGTGCCAGCAACCCAGGACAGTATAGCAATCAGCCCCAGCATTTT
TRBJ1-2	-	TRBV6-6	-	CASSFQGHDGYGYTF	TGTGCCAGCAGTTTTCAGGGGCACGACGGGTATGGCTACACCTTC
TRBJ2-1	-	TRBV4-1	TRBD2	CASSQDQLREFDEQFF	TGCGCCAGCAGCCAAGATCAGTTGCGGGAGTTCGATGAGCAGTTCTTC
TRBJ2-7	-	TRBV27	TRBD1	CASSRTGTSSYEQYF	TGTGCCAGCAGTCGGACAGGGACCAGCTCCTACGAGCAGTACTTC
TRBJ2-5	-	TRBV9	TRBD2	CASSSSGGQETQYF	TGTGCCAGCAGCTCAAGCGGGGGCCAAGAGACCCAGTACTTC
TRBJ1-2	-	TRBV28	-	CASSRLMGYTF	TGTGCCAGCAGCCGACTGATGGGCTACACCTTC
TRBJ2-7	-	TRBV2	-	CASTEQTDYEQYF	TGTGCCAGCACCGAGCAGACTGATTACGAGCAGTACTTC
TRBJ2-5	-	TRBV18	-	CASSQGHEETQYF	TGTGCCAGCTCACAGGGACACGAAGAGACCCAGTACTTC
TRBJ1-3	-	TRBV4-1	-	CASSQDRGSGNTIYF	TGCGCCAGCAGCCAAGATCGGGGCTCTGGAAACACCATATATTTT
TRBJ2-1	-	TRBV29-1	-	CSAGGGFYNEQFF	TGCAGCGCCGGAGGAGGGTTCTACAATGAGCAGTTCTTC
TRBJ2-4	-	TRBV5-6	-	CASSPSTETLAKNIQYF	TGTGCCAGCAGCCCCTCTACAGAGACGCTAGCCAAAAACATTCAGTACTTC
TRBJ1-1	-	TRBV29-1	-	CSVEARALGAEAFF	TGCAGCGTTGAAGCGCGGGCCCTTGGGGCTGAAGCTTTCTTT
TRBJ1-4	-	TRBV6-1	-	CASSATGINEKLFF	TGTGCCAGCAGTGCGACAGGAATTAATGAAAAACTGTTTTTT
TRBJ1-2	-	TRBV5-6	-	CASSLGRQRGYTF	TGTGCCAGCAGCTTGGGGCGTCAGCGAGGCTACACCTTC
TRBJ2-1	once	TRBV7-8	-	CASSSGEGNEQFF	TGTGCCAGCAGCTCCGGCGAGGGCAATGAGCAGTTCTTC
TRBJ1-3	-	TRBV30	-	CAWDPQGTGNTIYF	TGTGCCTGGGACCCACAGGGAACTGGAAACACCATATATTTT
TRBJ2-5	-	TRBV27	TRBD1	CASSTRGRGGETQYF	TGTGCCAGCAGTACCAGGGGGCGCGGAGGAGAGACCCAGTACTTC
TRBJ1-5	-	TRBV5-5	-	CASSQGSGGGYSNQPQHF	TGTGCCAGCAGCCAAGGTTCCGGGGGGGGATATAGCAATCAGCCCCAGCATTTT
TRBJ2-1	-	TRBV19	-	CASSPRSSNNEQFF	TGTGCCAGTAGCCCCCGGTCTAGCAATAATGAGCAGTTCTTC
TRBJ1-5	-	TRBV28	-	CASSWGVHQPQHF	TGTGCCAGCAGTTGGGGAGTTCATCAGCCCCAGCATTTT
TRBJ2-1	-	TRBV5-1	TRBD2	CASSPVGLAGAADSYNEQFF	TGCGCCAGCAGCCCCGTAGGACTAGCGGGAGCCGCAGATAGCTACAATGAGCAGTTCTTC